Below are 12 T cell receptor beta chains sequenced from a single sample in a study of T-cell reconstitution after alpha-beta-depleted transplantation in children. TCRbeta library preparation incorporated unique molecular identifiers. TCRdb recomputed calls from the PCR reads with MiXCR, one row per CDR3 protein. The sample includes 80,000 or so distinct CDR3 sequences, around an eighth of them seen just once. Sequenced material: PBMCs, mostly from graft donor cells, taken 180 days after TCRalphabeta/CD19-depleted stem cell transplant. Every receptor here comes from a male patient under 10 years old who had a stem cell transplant for acute lymphoblastic leukemia, so the T cells may come from the graft donor.

The J gene is TRBJ2-5, the V gene TRBV5-1, with TRBD1 matching 11 bases. CDR1 is SGHRS and CDR2 is YFSETQ in the germline V gene. This CDR3 spans 16 amino acids. Unmatched junction bases numbered 3, after V lost 0 bases and J lost 2 bases. This CDR3 is CASSLGGTGGQETQYF. DNA for the CDR3: TGCGCCAGCAGCTTGGGTGGGACAGGGGGACAAGAGACCCAGTACTTC.

This clonotype appeared a few times. The rearrangement uses TRBV5-1 and TRBJ2-5; the D is unclear. The CDR3 sequence is 13 residues long. CDR1 is SGHRS, CDR2 YFSETQ, per germline. The V and J ends lost 4 bases and 2 bases respectively, with 9 bases between them. CDR3 sequence: CASSPLGQETQYF. The CDR3 DNA reads TGCGCCAGCAGCCCCCTGGGGCAAGAGACCCAGTACTTC.

This clonotype was observed a few times. This chain connects TRBV11-2 to TRBJ1-6; weak D call: TRBD1 (5 bases). V was pared by 2 bases and J by 10 bases, with 24 bases between. Per the germline V gene, CDR1 is SGHAT and CDR2 is FQNNGV. The CDR3 is 18 amino acids. The CDR3, as DNA: TGTGCCAGCAGCTTACGTTACCATGTGGCAGGGTCGGGATCACCCCTCCACTTT. Amino acids: CASSLRYHVAGSGSPLHF.

V usage is TRBV5-8 and J usage is TRBJ2-7; D is uncertain. The CDR3 has 13 amino acids. Germline V gives CDR1 SGHTS, CDR2 YDEGEE. Trimming stripped 5 bases from V and 3 bases from J, with 12 bases between. The CDR3 bases are TGTGCCAGCAGACCCAGGCTTCACTACGAGCAGTACTTC. This codes for CASRPRLHYEQYF.

This clonotype came up a few times. The chain combines TRBV27 with TRBJ1-2; D is possibly TRBD1 (5 bases). The CDR3 spans 16 residues. The V end was cut by 5 bases, the J end by 5 bases, with 21 bases between. Germline values: CDR1 MNHEY, CDR2 SMNVEV (reference sequence). The CDR3 DNA reads TGTGCCAGCAGTGTCTCTCTCAGGGAGGGCAAATATGGCTACACCTTC. Translation: CASSVSLREGKYGYTF.

This clonotype was seen repeatedly, ten times or more. V and J are TRBV6-5 and TRBJ1-1; maybe TRBD1 (5 bases). The CDR3 totals 14 residues. Trimming left V 4 bases short and J 0 bases short, with 9 bases between. The germline CDR1 and CDR2 sequences are MNHEY and SVGAGI. CDR3 nucleotide sequence: TGTGCCAGCAGTTGGAACAGGCTGAACACTGAAGCTTTCTTT. The encoded protein is CASSWNRLNTEAFF.

This clonotype has more than one count but fewer than ten. This rearrangement joins TRBV5-1 to TRBJ2-3, with D perhaps being TRBD1 or TRBD2 (5 bases each). Germline CDR1 is SGHRS and CDR2 is YFSETQ. The CDR3 contains 14 residues. Trimming cost V 4 bases and J 8 bases, with 17 bases left between them. The CDR3 sequence is CASSPGAPGGTQYF. CDR3 nucleotide sequence: TGCGCCAGCAGCCCCGGGGCCCCGGGTGGTACGCAGTATTTT.

The rearrangement links TRBV5-1 to TRBJ1-2, with TRBD1 identical over 8 bases. Germline CDR1 SGHRS, CDR2 YFSETQ. The V segment lost 4 bases and the J segment 9 bases; nucleotides outside the gene matches: 11. The CDR3 is 14 residues long. The CDR3 is CASSMTGAPFRYTF. DNA for the CDR3: TGCGCCAGCAGCATGACAGGGGCCCCCTTCCGCTACACCTTC.

This clonotype was counted between two and nine times. The rearrangement links TRBV5-6 to TRBJ2-5; 11 nucleotides match TRBD1. Per germline, CDR1 SGHDT and CDR2 YYEEEE. Losses at the gene ends were 2 bases for V and 4 bases for J; bases not matched to a gene: 7. This CDR3 has 16 amino acids. CDR3 DNA sequence: TGTGCCAGCAGCTTTCTGGGACAGGGGGATCGAGAGACCCAGTACTTC. Amino acid sequence: CASSFLGQGDRETQYF.

This clonotype was observed a handful of times. The chain has TRBV7-2 and TRBJ2-7; a weak D match, TRBD1 (6 bases). Looked up from germline, CDR1 is SGHTA and CDR2 is FQGNSA. The CDR3 sequence is 15 residues long. The V end lost 2 bases, the J end lost 0 bases, and 11 bases lay between the germline ends. The CDR3 DNA follows: TGTGCCAGCAGCTTACAGGGGACGTACTCCTACGAGCAGTACTTC. It is translated as CASSLQGTYSYEQYF.

The chain is built from TRBV25-1 and TRBJ1-1; no definite D call. The CDR3 consists of 14 residues. Trimming cost V 2 bases and J 2 bases, with 9 bases left between them. Germline lookup yields CDR1 MGHDK and CDR2 SYGVNS. As DNA, the CDR3 is TGTGCCAGCAGTGAAAGTGGCGGAAACACTGAAGCTTTCTTT. It yields the protein CASSESGGNTEAFF.

This chain links TRBV6-1 with TRBJ2-5, with D perhaps matching TRBD1 or TRBD2 (5 bases each). With 6 bases removed from V and 4 bases from J, the gap between germline ends came to 12 bases. Germline CDR1 and CDR2: MNHNS and SASEGT. The length of the CDR3 is 13 residues. CDR3 DNA: TGTGCCAGCAGGCAACTCGGGGCAGAGACCCAGTACTTC. It translates to CASRQLGAETQYF.